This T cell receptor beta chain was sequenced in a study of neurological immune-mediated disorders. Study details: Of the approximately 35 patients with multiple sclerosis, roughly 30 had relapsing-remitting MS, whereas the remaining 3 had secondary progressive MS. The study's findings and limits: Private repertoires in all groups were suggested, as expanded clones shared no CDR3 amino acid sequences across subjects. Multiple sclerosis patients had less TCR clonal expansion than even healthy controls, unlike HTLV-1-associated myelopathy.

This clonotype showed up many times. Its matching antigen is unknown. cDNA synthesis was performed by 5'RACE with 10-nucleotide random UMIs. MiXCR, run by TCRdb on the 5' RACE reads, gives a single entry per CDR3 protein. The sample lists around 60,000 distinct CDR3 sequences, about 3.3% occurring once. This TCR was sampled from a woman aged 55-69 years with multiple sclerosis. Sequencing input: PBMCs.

The CDR3 here is CASSLASGGQETQYF. The CDR3 DNA is TGTGCCAGCAGTTTGGCTTCCGGGGGCCAAGAGACCCAGTACTTC. V gene TRBV28 combines with J gene TRBJ2-5, with D perhaps TRBD2 (6 bases). The length of the CDR3 is 15 residues. V was clipped by 3 bases and J by 1 base, with 12 bases between them. Germline-derived CDR1 and CDR2 are MDHEN and SYDVKM.